These 6 T cell receptor beta chains were sequenced from one sample in a study of identical twins. MiXCR was run by TCRdb on the 5' RACE reads, yielding one entry per CDR3 protein. This table holds roughly 1,500,000 distinct CDR3 sequences, about 31% found once. Sequencing was performed on cord blood. These receptors all stem from a newborn girl in good health.

The chain has TRBV20-1 and TRBJ2-3; 7 nucleotides line up with TRBD2. Germline assignment: CDR1 DFQATT and CDR2 SNEGSKA (reference sequence). The J segment lost 5 bases and the V segment lost 1 base, leaving 9 bases of the junction unmatched. The CDR3 is made up of 15 amino acids. CDR3: CSARAGTKVKDTQYF. The CDR3 DNA is TGCAGTGCTAGAGCCGGGACTAAGGTCAAAGATACGCAGTATTTT.

This sequence joins TRBV3-1 and TRBJ2-1, with D unresolved. CDR3 length: 15 amino acids. V was pared by 1 base and J by 0 bases, with 7 bases between. Per the germline V gene, CDR1 is LGHDT and CDR2 is YNNKEL (reference sequence). CDR3 DNA: TGTGCCAGCAGCCAAGCGGCTAGCTCCTACAATGAGCAGTTCTTC. Translated, it gives CASSQAASSYNEQFF.

The CDR3 sequence is CASSQESPLAGGRYEQYF. As DNA, the CDR3 is TGTGCCAGCAGCCAAGAATCTCCACTAGCGGGAGGGAGGTACGAGCAGTACTTC. The gene calls are TRBV4-2 and TRBJ2-4, with TRBD2 matching 13 bases. The J call may be faulty, since TRBJ2-7 better matches the DNA end. This CDR3 contains 18 residues. Germline CDR1 LGHNA, CDR2 YNFKEQ.

This clonotype was counted once. The V gene is TRBV25-1, the J gene TRBJ2-6; D is unresolved. From germline, CDR1 is MGHDK and CDR2 SYGVNS. V lost 5 bases and J lost 4, with 15 bases in between. This CDR3 has 16 amino acids. The CDR3 here is CASSRVGRAGANVLTF. In nucleotides, the CDR3 is TGTGCCAGCAGTAGGGTGGGCCGGGCCGGGGCCAACGTCCTGACTTTC.

This clonotype is a singleton in its sample. V is TRBV3-1 and J is TRBJ2-1; 12 nucleotides line up with TRBD2. V was pared by 2 bases and J by 9 bases, with 8 bases of the junction left unmatched. The CDR3 has 16 residues. Germline loops: CDR1 LGHDT, CDR2 YNNKEL (reference sequence). The CDR3 sequence: CASSQWASGRAGEQFF. The CDR3 nucleotides are TGTGCCAGCAGCCAATGGGCTAGCGGGAGGGCGGGTGAGCAGTTCTTC.

This clonotype was counted a few times. This may arise from a read error, as a much more abundant clone is one base away. The chain combines TRBV10-3 with TRBJ2-7; weak D call: TRBD1 (5 bases). V shed 5 bases and J shed 3 bases, with 8 bases lying between them. The CDR3 spans 12 residues. The germline V gene encodes CDR1 ENHRY and CDR2 SYGVKD. The chain's CDR3 is CAISHDSYEQYF. CDR3 nucleotides: TGTGCCATCAGTCACGACAGCTACGAGCAGTACTTC.